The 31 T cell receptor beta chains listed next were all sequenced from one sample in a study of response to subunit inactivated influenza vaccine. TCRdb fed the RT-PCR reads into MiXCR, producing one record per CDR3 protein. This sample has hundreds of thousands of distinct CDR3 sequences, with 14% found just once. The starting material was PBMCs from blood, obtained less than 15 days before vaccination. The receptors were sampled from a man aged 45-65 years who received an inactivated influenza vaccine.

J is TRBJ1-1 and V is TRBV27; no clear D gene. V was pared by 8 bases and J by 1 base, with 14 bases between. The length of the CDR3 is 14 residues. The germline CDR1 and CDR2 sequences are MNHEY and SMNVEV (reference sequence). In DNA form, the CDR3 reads TGTGCCAGCCCCCTTGGTGGGAAGAACACTGAAGCTTTCTTT. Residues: CASPLGGKNTEAFF.

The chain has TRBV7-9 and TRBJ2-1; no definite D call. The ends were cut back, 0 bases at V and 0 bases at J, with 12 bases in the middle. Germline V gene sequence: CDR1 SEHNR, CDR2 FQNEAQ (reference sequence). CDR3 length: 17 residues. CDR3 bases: TGTGCCAGCAGCTTAGCCCCGCAGAGGACCTCCTACAATGAGCAGTTCTTC. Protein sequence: CASSLAPQRTSYNEQFF.

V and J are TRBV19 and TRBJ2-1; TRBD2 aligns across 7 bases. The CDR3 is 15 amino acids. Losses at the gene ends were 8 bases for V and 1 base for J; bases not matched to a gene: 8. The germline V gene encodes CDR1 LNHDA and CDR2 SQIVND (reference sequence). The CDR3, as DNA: TGTGCCAGTGCCTTTGCCGGGAGGTCCTACAATGAGCAGTTCTTC. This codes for CASAFAGRSYNEQFF.

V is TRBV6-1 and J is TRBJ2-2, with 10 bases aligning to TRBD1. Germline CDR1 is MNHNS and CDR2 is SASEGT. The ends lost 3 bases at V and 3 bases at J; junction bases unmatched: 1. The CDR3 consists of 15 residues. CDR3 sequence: CASSEGTGDTGELFF. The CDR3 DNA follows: TGTGCCAGCAGTGAGGGGACAGGGGACACCGGGGAGCTGTTTTTT.

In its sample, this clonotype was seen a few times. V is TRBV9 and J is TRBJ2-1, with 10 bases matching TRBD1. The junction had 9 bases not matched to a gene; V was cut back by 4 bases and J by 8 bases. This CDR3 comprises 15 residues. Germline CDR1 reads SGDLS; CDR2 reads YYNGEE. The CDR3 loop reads CASSHGQGGTYEQFF. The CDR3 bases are TGTGCCAGCAGCCACGGACAGGGGGGAACCTATGAGCAGTTCTTC. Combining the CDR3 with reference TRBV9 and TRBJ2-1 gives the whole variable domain DSGVTQTPKHLITATGQRVTLRCSPRSGDLSVYWYQQSLDQGLQFLIQYYNGEERAKGNILERFSAQQFPDLHSELNLSSLELGDSALYFCASSHGQGGTYEQFFGPGTRLTVL.

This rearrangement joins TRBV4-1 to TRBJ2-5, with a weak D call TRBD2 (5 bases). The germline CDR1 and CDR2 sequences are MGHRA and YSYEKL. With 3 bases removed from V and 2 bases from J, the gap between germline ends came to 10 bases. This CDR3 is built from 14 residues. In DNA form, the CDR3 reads TGCGCCAGCAGCCAGGTGGGAGAGCAAGAGACCCAGTACTTC. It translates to CASSQVGEQETQYF.

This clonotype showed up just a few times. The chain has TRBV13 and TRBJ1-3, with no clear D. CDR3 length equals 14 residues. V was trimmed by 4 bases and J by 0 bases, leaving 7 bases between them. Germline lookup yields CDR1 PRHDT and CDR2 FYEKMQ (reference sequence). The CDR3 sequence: CASSWRSSGNTIYF. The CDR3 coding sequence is TGTGCCAGCAGCTGGCGGAGCTCTGGAAACACCATATATTTT.

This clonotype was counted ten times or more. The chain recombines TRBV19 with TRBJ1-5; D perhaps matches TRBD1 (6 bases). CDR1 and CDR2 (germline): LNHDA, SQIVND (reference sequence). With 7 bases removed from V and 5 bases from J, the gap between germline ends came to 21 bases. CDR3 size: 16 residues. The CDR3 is CASTPQLQGHHQPQHF. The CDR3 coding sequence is TGTGCCAGTACTCCCCAACTTCAGGGGCACCATCAGCCCCAGCATTTT. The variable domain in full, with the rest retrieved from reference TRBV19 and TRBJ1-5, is DGGITQSPKYLFRKEGQNVTLSCEQNLNHDAMYWYRQDPGQGLRLIYYSQIVNDFQKGDIAEGYSVSREKKESFPLTVTSAQKNPTAFYLCASTPQLQGHHQPQHFGDGTRLSIL.

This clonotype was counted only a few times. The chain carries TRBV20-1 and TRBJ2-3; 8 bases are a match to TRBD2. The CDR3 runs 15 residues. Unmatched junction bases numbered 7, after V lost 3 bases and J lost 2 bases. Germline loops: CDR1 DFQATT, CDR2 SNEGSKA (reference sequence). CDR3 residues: CSASVASGPTDTQYF. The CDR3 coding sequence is TGCAGTGCTAGTGTGGCTAGCGGGCCCACAGATACGCAGTATTTT.

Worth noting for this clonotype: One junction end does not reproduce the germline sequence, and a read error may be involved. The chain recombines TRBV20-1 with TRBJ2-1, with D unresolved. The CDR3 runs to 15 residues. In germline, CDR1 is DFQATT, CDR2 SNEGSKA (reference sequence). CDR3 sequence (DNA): TGCTGTGCTAGAGGCGGCGGTAGCTCCTACAATGAGCAGTTCTTC. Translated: CCARGGGSSYNEQFF.

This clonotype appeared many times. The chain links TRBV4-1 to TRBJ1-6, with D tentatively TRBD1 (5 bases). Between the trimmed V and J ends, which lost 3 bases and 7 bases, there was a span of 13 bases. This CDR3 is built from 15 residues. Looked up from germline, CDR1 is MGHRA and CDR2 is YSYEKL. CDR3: CASSQAGSLNSPLHF. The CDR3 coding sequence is TGCGCCAGCAGCCAGGCAGGGTCGCTGAATTCACCCCTCCACTTT.

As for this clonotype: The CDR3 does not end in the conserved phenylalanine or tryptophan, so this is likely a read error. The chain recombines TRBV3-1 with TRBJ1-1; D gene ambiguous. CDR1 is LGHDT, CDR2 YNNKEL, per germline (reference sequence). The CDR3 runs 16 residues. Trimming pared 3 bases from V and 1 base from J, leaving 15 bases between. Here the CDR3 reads CASSHFRTVANTEAFL. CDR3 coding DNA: TGTGCCAGCAGCCACTTCCGGACGGTTGCGAACACTGAAGCTTTCCTT.

The CDR3 loop is CAISGGGGANVLTF. The CDR3 DNA is TGTGCCATCAGTGGGGGCGGGGGGGCCAACGTCCTGACTTTC. V usage is TRBV10-3 and J usage is TRBJ2-6; D tentatively reads TRBD1 or TRBD2 (5 bases each). Trimming removed 4 bases at V and 4 bases at J, with 8 bases between. Germline V gene sequence: CDR1 ENHRY, CDR2 SYGVKD. The length of the CDR3 is 14 residues.

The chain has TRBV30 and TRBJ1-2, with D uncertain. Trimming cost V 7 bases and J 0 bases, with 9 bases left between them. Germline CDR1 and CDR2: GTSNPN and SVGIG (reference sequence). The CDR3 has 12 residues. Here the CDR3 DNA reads TGTGCCTTTCCACGACCTAACTATGGCTACACCTTC. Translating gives CAFPRPNYGYTF. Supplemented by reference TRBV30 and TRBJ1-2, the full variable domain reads SQTIHQWPATLVQPVGSPLSLECTVEGTSNPNLYWYRQAAGRGLQLLFYSVGIGQISSEVPQNLSASRPQDRQFILSSKKLLLSDSGFYLCAFPRPNYGYTFGSGTRLTVV.

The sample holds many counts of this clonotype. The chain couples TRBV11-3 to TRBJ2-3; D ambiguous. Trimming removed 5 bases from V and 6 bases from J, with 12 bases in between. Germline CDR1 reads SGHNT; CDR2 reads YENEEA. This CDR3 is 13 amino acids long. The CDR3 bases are TGTGCCAGCAGCCAGGAAACCAGGGATACGCAGTATTTT. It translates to CASSQETRDTQYF.

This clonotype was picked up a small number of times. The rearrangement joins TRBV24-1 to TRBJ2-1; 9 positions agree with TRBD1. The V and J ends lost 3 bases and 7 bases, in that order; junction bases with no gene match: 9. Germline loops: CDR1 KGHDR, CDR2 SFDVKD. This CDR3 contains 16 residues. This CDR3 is CATSDPGQGKENEQFF. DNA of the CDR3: TGTGCCACCAGTGATCCGGGACAGGGCAAAGAGAATGAGCAGTTCTTC.

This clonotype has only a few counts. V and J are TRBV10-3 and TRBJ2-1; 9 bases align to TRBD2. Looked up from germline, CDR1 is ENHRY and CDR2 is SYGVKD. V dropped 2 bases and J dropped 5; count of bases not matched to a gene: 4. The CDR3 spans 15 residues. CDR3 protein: CAISEGLAKNNEQFF. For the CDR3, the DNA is TGTGCCATCAGTGAGGGACTAGCGAAAAACAATGAGCAGTTCTTC.

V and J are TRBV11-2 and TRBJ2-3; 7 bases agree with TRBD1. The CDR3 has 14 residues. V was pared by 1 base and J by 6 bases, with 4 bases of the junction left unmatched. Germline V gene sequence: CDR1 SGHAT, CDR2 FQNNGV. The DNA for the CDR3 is TGTGCCAGCAGCTTAGCGGACAGGAGGGATACGCAGTATTTT. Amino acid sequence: CASSLADRRDTQYF.

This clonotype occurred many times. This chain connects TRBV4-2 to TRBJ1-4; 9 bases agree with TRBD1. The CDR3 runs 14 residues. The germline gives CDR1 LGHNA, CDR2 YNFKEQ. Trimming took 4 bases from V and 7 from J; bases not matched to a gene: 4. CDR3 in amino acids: CASSLGTGFEKLFF. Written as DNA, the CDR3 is TGTGCCAGCAGCCTCGGGACAGGGTTTGAAAAACTGTTTTTT.

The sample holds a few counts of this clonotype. In DNA, the CDR3 is TGTGCCAGCAAAGGGAACACCGGGGAGCTGTTTTTT. As protein: CASKGNTGELFF. The genes are TRBV9 and TRBJ2-2, with unresolved D. Per germline, CDR1 SGDLS and CDR2 YYNGEE. Trimming took off 6 bases at V and 1 base at J, with 4 bases between the two ends. The CDR3 is made up of 12 amino acids. Together with reference TRBV9 and TRBJ2-2, the CDR3 gives the full variable domain: DSGVTQTPKHLITATGQRVTLRCSPRSGDLSVYWYQQSLDQGLQFLIQYYNGEERAKGNILERFSAQQFPDLHSELNLSSLELGDSALYFCASKGNTGELFFGEGSRLTVL.

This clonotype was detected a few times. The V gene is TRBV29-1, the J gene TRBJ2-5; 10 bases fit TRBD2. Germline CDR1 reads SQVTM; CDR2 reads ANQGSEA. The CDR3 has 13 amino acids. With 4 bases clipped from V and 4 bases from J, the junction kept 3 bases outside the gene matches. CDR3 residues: CSVAAGGVETQYF. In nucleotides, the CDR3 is TGCAGCGTTGCAGCGGGAGGGGTAGAGACCCAGTACTTC.

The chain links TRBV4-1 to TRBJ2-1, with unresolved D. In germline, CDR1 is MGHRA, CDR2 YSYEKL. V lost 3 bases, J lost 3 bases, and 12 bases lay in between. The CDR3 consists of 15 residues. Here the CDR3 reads CASSQVASHYNEQFF. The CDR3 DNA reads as TGCGCCAGCAGCCAGGTCGCCAGTCACTACAATGAGCAGTTCTTC.

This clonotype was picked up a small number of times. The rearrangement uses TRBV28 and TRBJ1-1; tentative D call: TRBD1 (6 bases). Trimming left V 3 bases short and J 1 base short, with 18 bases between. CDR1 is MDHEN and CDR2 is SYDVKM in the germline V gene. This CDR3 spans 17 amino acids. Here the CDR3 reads CASSFQGVRGKNTEAFF. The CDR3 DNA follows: TGTGCCAGCAGTTTCCAGGGCGTCAGGGGAAAGAACACTGAAGCTTTCTTT.

In DNA, the CDR3 is TGCGCCAGCAGCCAAGAAACCCCCAAACGTGCGTTGGCCAAAAACATTCAGTACTTC. Protein: CASSQETPKRALAKNIQYF. The rearrangement links TRBV4-3 to TRBJ2-4; D uncertain. Germline V gene data show CDR1 as LGHNA and CDR2 as YSLEER. The CDR3 has 19 residues. Trimming shortened V by 0 bases and J by 1 base, and 19 bases separated the two germline ends.

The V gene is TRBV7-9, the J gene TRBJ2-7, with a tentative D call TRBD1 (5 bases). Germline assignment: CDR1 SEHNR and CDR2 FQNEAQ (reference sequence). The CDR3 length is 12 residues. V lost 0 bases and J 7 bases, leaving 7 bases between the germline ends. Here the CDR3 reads CASSLAQAEQYF. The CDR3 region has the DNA TGTGCCAGCAGCTTAGCACAGGCAGAGCAGTACTTC.

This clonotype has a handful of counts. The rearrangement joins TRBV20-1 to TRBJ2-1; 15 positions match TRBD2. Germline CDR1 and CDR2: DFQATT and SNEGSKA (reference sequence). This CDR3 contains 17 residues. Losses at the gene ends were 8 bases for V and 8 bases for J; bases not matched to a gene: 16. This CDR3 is CSFSLWGTSGGSDEQFF. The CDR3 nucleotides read TGCAGTTTCTCCCTTTGGGGGACTAGCGGGGGGTCCGATGAGCAGTTCTTC.

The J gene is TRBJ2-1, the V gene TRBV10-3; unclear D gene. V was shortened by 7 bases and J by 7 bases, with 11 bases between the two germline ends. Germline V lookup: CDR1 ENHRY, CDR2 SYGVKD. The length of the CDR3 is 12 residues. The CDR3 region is CAIMADKNEQFF. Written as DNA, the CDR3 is TGTGCCATCATGGCAGACAAAAATGAGCAGTTCTTC.

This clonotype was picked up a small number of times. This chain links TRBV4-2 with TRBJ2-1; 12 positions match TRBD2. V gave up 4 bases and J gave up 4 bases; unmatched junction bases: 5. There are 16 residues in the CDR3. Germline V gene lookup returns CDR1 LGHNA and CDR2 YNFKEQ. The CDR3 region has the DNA TGTGCCAGCAGCCCCCTCGGGACTAGCGGGTACAATGAGCAGTTCTTC. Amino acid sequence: CASSPLGTSGYNEQFF.

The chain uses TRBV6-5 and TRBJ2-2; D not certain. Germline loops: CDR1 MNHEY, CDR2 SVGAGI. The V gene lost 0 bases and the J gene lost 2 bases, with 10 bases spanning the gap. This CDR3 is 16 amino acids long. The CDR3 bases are TGTGCCAGCAGTTACTCGGGGAATCTAAACACCGGGGAGCTGTTTTTT. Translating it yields CASSYSGNLNTGELFF.

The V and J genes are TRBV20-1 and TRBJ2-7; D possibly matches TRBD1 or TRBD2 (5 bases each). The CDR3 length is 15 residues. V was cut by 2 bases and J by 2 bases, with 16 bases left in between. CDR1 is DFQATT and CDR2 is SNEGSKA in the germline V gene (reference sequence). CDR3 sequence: CSARRVTGATYEQYF. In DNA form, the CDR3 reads TGCAGTGCTAGACGGGTTACCGGGGCCACCTACGAGCAGTACTTC.

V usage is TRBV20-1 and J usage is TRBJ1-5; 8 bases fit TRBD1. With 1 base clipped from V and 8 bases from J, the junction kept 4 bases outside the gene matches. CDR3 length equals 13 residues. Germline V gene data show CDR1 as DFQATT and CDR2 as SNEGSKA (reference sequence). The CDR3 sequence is CSARGPGGEPQHF. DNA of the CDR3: TGCAGTGCTAGAGGCCCAGGGGGCGAGCCCCAGCATTTT.